This entry lists 9 T cell receptor beta chains sequenced from one sample in a study of cytomegalovirus exposure and HLA in healthy donors (dated by TCRdb to about 2017). The receptor library was made with the immunoSEQ multiplex PCR assay. For the multiplex PCR, a mixture combining 60 forward primers for TCR Vbeta segments and 13 reverse primers for TCR Jbeta segments was used. The table was pulled from immuneACCESS by TCRdb, which kept in-frame rearrangements only. Such tables lose some clones; where checked, under half of the loss comes from unresolved V genes, and the rest has no known cause. The sample includes roughly 170,000 clones, with approximately 80% observed a single time. The ten largest clonotypes hold about 0.82% of the sample. What was sequenced was PBMCs. The source of these receptors is a woman younger than 30 in good health and CMV-seronegative.

This clone has only a few counts. This rearrangement joins TRBV11-1 to TRBJ2-7, with D possibly matching TRBD2 (5 bases). Trimming left V 4 bases short and J 3 bases short, with 19 bases between. This CDR3 region has 16 residues. Germline V lookup: CDR1 SGHAT, CDR2 FQDESV (reference sequence). The CDR3 loop is CASSYHEGPRSYEQYF. The CDR3 bases are TGTGCCAGCAGCTACCACGAGGGTCCTAGGAGCTACGAGCAGTACTTC.

The V call is TRBV7-2, the J call TRBJ2-3, with D possibly being TRBD2 (6 bases). V dropped 1 base and J dropped 2 bases, with 10 bases sitting between them. Per germline, CDR1 SGHTA and CDR2 FQGNSA. The CDR3 runs to 15 residues. The CDR3 protein is CASSLGGLYTDTQYF. CDR3 in DNA: TGTGCCAGCAGCTTAGGGGGACTTTACACAGATACGCAGTATTTT. Full variable domain (rest looked up from reference TRBV7-2 and TRBJ2-3): GAGVSQSPSNKVTEKGKDVELRCDPISGHTALYWYRQSLGQGLEFLIYFQGNSAPDKSGLPSDRFSAERTGGSVSTLTIQRTQQEDSAVYLCASSLGGLYTDTQYFGPGTRLTVL.

In this sample, this clone turned up a few times. J is TRBJ2-5 and V is TRBV5-1; maybe TRBD2 (6 bases). The CDR3 covers 14 residues. The V end was cut by 0 bases, the J end by 3 bases, with 9 bases between. Germline CDR1 and CDR2: SGHRS and YFSETQ. The CDR3 loop reads CASSLEPSEETQYF. As DNA, the CDR3 is TGCGCCAGCAGCTTGGAGCCTAGCGAAGAGACCCAGTACTTC.

The chain employs TRBV9 and TRBJ2-3, with TRBD1 matching 7 bases. The ends lost 2 bases at V and 4 bases at J; junction bases unmatched: 16. In germline, CDR1 is SGDLS, CDR2 YYNGEE. CDR3 size: 18 residues. The CDR3 bases are TGTGCCAGCAGCGTTAGCTTTTTCGAGGGGGCTCTCGCAGATACGCAGTATTTT. Its protein product is CASSVSFFEGALADTQYF.

This rearrangement joins TRBV4-2 to TRBJ1-2, with 9 positions matching TRBD1. Germline loops: CDR1 LGHNA, CDR2 YNFKEQ. The CDR3 is made up of 14 amino acids. Trimming took 5 bases from V and 4 from J; bases not matched to a gene: 5. CDR3 residues: CASSYRDRAYGYTF. Here the CDR3 DNA reads TGTGCCAGCAGCTACCGGGACAGGGCCTATGGCTACACCTTC.

The V and J genes are TRBV2 and TRBJ2-7; D unclear. The V end lost 5 bases, the J end lost 6 bases, and 17 bases lay between the germline ends. Germline loops: CDR1 SNHLY, CDR2 FYNNEI. The CDR3 contains 14 residues. CDR3 nucleotide sequence: TGTGCCAGCAGTCTGAGGTACCTCTCGGCCGAGCAGTACTTC. Its protein is CASSLRYLSAEQYF.

The chain employs TRBV19 and TRBJ1-1; a weak D match, TRBD1 (5 bases). CDR1 is LNHDA, CDR2 SQIVND, per germline (reference sequence). With 5 bases removed from V and 1 base from J, the gap between germline ends came to 11 bases. The CDR3 consists of 14 residues. The CDR3 is CASSPGGRNTEAFF. Written as DNA, the CDR3 is TGTGCCAGTAGTCCGGGGGGAAGGAACACTGAAGCTTTCTTT. Together with reference TRBV19 and TRBJ1-1, the CDR3 gives the full variable domain: DGGITQSPKYLFRKEGQNVTLSCEQNLNHDAMYWYRQDPGQGLRLIYYSQIVNDFQKGDIAEGYSVSREKKESFPLTVTSAQKNPTAFYLCASSPGGRNTEAFFGQGTRLTVV.

This clone was seen more than once but under ten times. The J gene is TRBJ2-3, the V gene TRBV28; 10 positions agree with TRBD2. This CDR3 is built from 17 residues. The V and J ends lost 4 bases and 5 bases, in that order; junction bases with no gene match: 12. Germline CDR1 and CDR2: MDHEN and SYDVKM. CDR3 protein: CASSSNSRAGGLDTQYF. The DNA for the CDR3 is TGTGCCAGCAGTTCCAACTCTCGAGCGGGAGGGTTAGATACGCAGTATTTT.

The rearrangement uses TRBV4-2 and TRBJ2-3, with 15 positions matching TRBD2. This CDR3 has 18 amino acids. The J segment lost 4 bases and the V segment lost 4 bases, leaving 9 bases of the junction unmatched. Germline V lookup: CDR1 LGHNA, CDR2 YNFKEQ. CDR3 coding DNA: TGTGCCAGCAGCCTTGGGACTAGCGGGAGGAGTTTGGCAGATACGCAGTATTTT. This encodes CASSLGTSGRSLADTQYF.